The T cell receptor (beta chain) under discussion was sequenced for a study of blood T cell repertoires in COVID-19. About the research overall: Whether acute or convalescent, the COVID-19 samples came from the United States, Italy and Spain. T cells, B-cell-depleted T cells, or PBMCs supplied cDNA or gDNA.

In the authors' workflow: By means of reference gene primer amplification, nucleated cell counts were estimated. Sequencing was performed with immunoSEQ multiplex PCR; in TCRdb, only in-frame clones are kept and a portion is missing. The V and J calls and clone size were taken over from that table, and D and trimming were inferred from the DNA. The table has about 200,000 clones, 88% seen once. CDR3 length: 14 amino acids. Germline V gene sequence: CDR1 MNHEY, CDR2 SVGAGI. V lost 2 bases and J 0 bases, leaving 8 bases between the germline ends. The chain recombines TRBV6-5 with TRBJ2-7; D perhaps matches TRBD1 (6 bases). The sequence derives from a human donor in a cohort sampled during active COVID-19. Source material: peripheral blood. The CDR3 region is CASSYGQSSYEQYF. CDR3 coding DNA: TGTGCCAGCAGTTACGGACAGAGCTCCTACGAGCAGTACTTC.